This TCR beta chain emerged from a study of blood T cells in healthy people across ages. A sample-barcoded 5' primer and a J-beta primer mix were used in a second PCR of about 7 to 12 cycles. One entry per CDR3 protein results from TCRdb running MiXCR on the 5' RACE reads. The table records about 760,000 distinct CDR3 sequences, around three fifths of them present only once. Between the trimmed V and J ends, which lost 4 bases and 7 bases, there was a span of 18 bases. This CDR3 is 15 amino acids long. CDR1 is SGHTA and CDR2 is FQGNSA in the germline V gene. This receptor was taken from a man between 40 and 49 years old in good health. V is TRBV7-2 and J is TRBJ2-3; tentatively, D is TRBD2 (5 bases). The sample consisted of blood. The CDR3 nucleotides read TGTGCCAGCAGCTCAATCGGACTTGGTGTAAATACGCAGTATTTT. Protein sequence: CASSSIGLGVNTQYF.